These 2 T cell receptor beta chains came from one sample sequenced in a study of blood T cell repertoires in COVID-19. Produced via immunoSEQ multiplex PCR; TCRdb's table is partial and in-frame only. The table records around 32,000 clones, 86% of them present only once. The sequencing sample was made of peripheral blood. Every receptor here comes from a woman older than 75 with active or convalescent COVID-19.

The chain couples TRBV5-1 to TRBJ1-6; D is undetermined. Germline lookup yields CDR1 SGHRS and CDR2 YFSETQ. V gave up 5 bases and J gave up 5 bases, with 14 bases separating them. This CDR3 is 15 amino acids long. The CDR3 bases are TGCGCCAGCAGGGTGGTCTCTGACAATAATTCACCCCTCCACTTT. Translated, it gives CASRVVSDNNSPLHF.

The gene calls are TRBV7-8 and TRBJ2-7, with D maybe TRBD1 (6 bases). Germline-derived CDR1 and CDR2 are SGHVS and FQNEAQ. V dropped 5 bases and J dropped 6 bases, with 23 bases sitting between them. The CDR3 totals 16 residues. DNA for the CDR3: TGTGCCAGCAGCCCCCCCTCCAGTCGGACAGCTTTCGAGCAGTACTTC. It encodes CASSPPSSRTAFEQYF.